This TCR beta chain originates from a study of somatic mutations in cytotoxic T cells in rheumatoid arthritis. Using immunoSEQ multiplex PCR, the repertoire was profiled, and TCRdb retains in-frame clones only, with some absent. The sample lists 20,000 to 25,000 clones; more than 70% were seen once. Germline lookup yields CDR1 SGHVS and CDR2 FQNEAQ. Trimming at V came to 5 bases and at J to 5 bases, leaving 8 bases not matched to a gene. The CDR3 has 15 residues. Sequencing was performed on CD8+ T cells sorted from blood. This chain joins TRBV7-8 and TRBJ2-5, with TRBD2 matching 10 bases. The clonotype originates from a woman aged 45-59 years in good health. CDR3 nucleotides: TGTGCCAGCAGCCGGCTAGCGGGGGAGTGGGAGACCCAGTACTTC. It yields the protein CASSRLAGEWETQYF.